Following are 15 T cell receptor beta chains from one sample sequenced in a study of T cells in Graves' hyperthyroidism and ophthalmopathy. Researchers amplified the TCR beta CDR3 regions from RNA transcripts. The study used the HTBI primer set for a first-round RT-PCR of the TCR CDR3. Each CDR3 protein is one row after TCRdb ran MiXCR on the multiplex PCR reads. The sample records about 300,000 distinct CDR3 sequences, roughly 19% being singletons. Sequencing was done on a sample of blood. These receptors all stem from a man over 45 with Graves' ophthalmopathy.

This clonotype was detected a few times. The V call is TRBV15, the J call TRBJ2-1; 7 nucleotides line up with TRBD2. Germline CDR1 is LNHNV and CDR2 is YYDKDF (reference sequence). CDR3 size: 14 residues. Trimming at V came to 0 bases and at J to 8 bases, leaving 4 bases not matched to a gene. The CDR3 loop reads CATSREAGRDEQFF. The DNA of the CDR3 is TGTGCCACCAGCAGAGAGGCAGGGAGGGATGAGCAGTTCTTC. The whole variable domain, filled in from reference TRBV15 and TRBJ2-1, reads DAMVIQNPRYQVTQFGKPVTLSCSQTLNHNVMYWYQQKSSQAPKLLFHYYDKDFNNEADTPDNFQSRRPNTSFCFLDIRSPGLGDTAMYLCATSREAGRDEQFFGPGTRLTVL.

This clonotype was seen a handful of times. The V call is TRBV5-1, the J call TRBJ2-1; the match to TRBD2 covers 10 bases. CDR1 and CDR2 from the germline V gene are SGHRS and YFSETQ. V lost 0 bases and J lost 5; bases outside the gene matches: 5. The CDR3 extends over 16 amino acids. DNA for the CDR3: TGCGCCAGCAGCTTGGTGGTAGCGGGAGGTAACAATGAGCAGTTCTTC. Encoded protein: CASSLVVAGGNNEQFF.

CDR3 nucleotides: TGCGCCAGCGGGGGGGCCAGCTCCCGGGAGACCCAGTACTTC. This sequence encodes CASGGASSRETQYF. The chain uses TRBV5-1 and TRBJ2-5, with D tentatively TRBD2 (7 bases). CDR1 and CDR2 (germline): SGHRS, YFSETQ. With 7 bases removed from V and 5 bases from J, the gap between germline ends came to 18 bases. This CDR3 is 14 amino acids long.

The CDR3 is CASSPRTSGRVVDTQYF. The DNA for the CDR3 is TGTGCCAGCAGCCCTCGGACTAGCGGGAGGGTGGTAGATACGCAGTATTTT. The rearrangement joins TRBV11-1 to TRBJ2-3; 15 bases are a match to TRBD2. Germline CDR1 and CDR2: SGHAT and FQDESV (reference sequence). V trimming: 5 bases; J trimming: 5 bases; junction bases outside the gene matches: 8. The CDR3 totals 17 residues.

This clonotype was picked up many times. The chain links TRBV5-1 to TRBJ2-3; possibly TRBD1 for D (6 bases). V was cut by 4 bases and J by 6 bases, with 15 bases left in between. CDR3 size: 14 residues. Germline lookup yields CDR1 SGHRS and CDR2 YFSETQ. For the CDR3, the DNA is TGCGCCAGCAGCCCTTGGACAGTCGACGATACGCAGTATTTT. Amino acids: CASSPWTVDDTQYF.

This clonotype was detected ten times or more. This sequence joins TRBV18 and TRBJ2-5, with TRBD2 matching over 8 bases. The CDR3 is made up of 14 amino acids. V was clipped by 6 bases and J by 4 bases; unmatched bases: 7. Germline CDR1 is KGHSH and CDR2 is LQKENI. The CDR3 sequence is CASSPTSAGETQYF. Written as DNA, the CDR3 is TGTGCCAGCTCCCCGACTAGCGCCGGAGAGACCCAGTACTTC.

The chain employs TRBV6-1 and TRBJ2-7; a possible D gene is TRBD1 (6 bases). Trimming left V 5 bases short and J 2 bases short, with 13 bases between. The CDR3 spans 14 residues. Looked up from germline, CDR1 is MNHNS and CDR2 is SASEGT. In nucleotides, the CDR3 is TGTGCCAGCAGTCGTAACAGGGTTCCCTACGAGCAGTACTTC. This codes for CASSRNRVPYEQYF.

This chain connects TRBV20-1 to TRBJ1-4; 8 bases line up with TRBD1. There are 13 residues in the CDR3. The J segment lost 7 bases and the V segment lost 5 bases, leaving 6 bases of the junction unmatched. Per the germline V gene, CDR1 is DFQATT and CDR2 is SNEGSKA (reference sequence). The CDR3 reads CSAGRTGSEKLFF. The CDR3 nucleotides are TGCAGTGCTGGGAGGACAGGGTCTGAAAAACTGTTTTTT.

This clonotype turned up a few times. The V and J genes are TRBV11-2 and TRBJ2-7, with 10 bases that match TRBD1. The CDR3 is 14 amino acids. V shed 5 bases and J 5 bases; nucleotides not matched to a gene: 6. Germline V gene lookup returns CDR1 SGHAT and CDR2 FQNNGV. The CDR3 spells CASSPGTGVDEQYF. The DNA for the CDR3 is TGTGCCAGCAGCCCTGGGACAGGGGTCGACGAGCAGTACTTC.

This clonotype was recorded at least ten times. V and J are TRBV20-1 and TRBJ2-7; TRBD2 aligns across 7 bases. Germline V CDR1 and CDR2: DFQATT, SNEGSKA (reference sequence). With V trimmed by 0 bases and J by 3 bases, 5 bases remained unmatched. The CDR3 covers 14 residues. The CDR3 sequence is CSARDGVAGYEQYF. The CDR3 nucleotides read TGCAGTGCTAGAGATGGGGTAGCGGGCTACGAGCAGTACTTC.

This clonotype has more than one count but fewer than ten. The chain has TRBV6-1 and TRBJ1-5, with 9 nucleotides matching TRBD1. Germline V gene lookup returns CDR1 MNHNS and CDR2 SASEGT. V lost 8 bases to trimming and J lost 7 bases; unmatched junction nucleotides: 9. This CDR3 is built from 14 residues. CDR3 DNA sequence: TGTGCCAGCGTTGGGACAGGGAGGGCCCAGCCCCAGCATTTT. Amino acid sequence: CASVGTGRAQPQHF.

This clonotype has just a few counts. V usage is TRBV24-1 and J usage is TRBJ2-2, with D possibly matching TRBD1 (7 bases). The CDR3 runs to 15 residues. V lost 9 bases to trimming and J lost 4 bases, with 17 bases between them. Looked up from germline, CDR1 is KGHDR and CDR2 is SFDVKD. CDR3 loop: CATRRGGGATGELFF. The CDR3 DNA reads as TGTGCCACCCGTAGAGGAGGGGGCGCCACCGGGGAGCTGTTTTTT.

This sequence joins TRBV6-4 and TRBJ2-1; 9 bases are a match to TRBD1. Germline trimming cut 7 bases from V and 5 bases from J; bases unmatched to any gene: 12. Germline-derived CDR1 and CDR2 are MRHNA and SNTAGT. The CDR3 totals 16 residues. The CDR3 loop reads CASTLRGTGTHNEQFF. CDR3 nucleotide sequence: TGTGCCAGCACCTTGAGGGGGACAGGGACCCACAATGAGCAGTTCTTC.

This sequence joins TRBV4-1 and TRBJ2-1, with 8 bases identical to TRBD2. Per germline, CDR1 MGHRA and CDR2 YSYEKL. J was trimmed by 7 bases and V by 0 bases; bases with no gene match: 8. The CDR3 is made up of 16 amino acids. CDR3 residues: CASSQDPGGATNEQFF. The CDR3 coding sequence is TGCGCCAGCAGCCAAGATCCCGGGGGGGCCACTAATGAGCAGTTCTTC.

This clonotype has a handful of counts. The chain carries TRBV20-1 and TRBJ2-5; 8 bases line up with TRBD1. J lost 1 base, V lost 4 bases, and 14 bases had no gene match. This CDR3 has 17 amino acids. Germline CDR1 is DFQATT and CDR2 is SNEGSKA (reference sequence). The CDR3 here is CSAKTGTGPRGQETQYF. The CDR3 bases are TGCAGTGCTAAGACCGGGACAGGTCCTCGGGGCCAAGAGACCCAGTACTTC.